The 5 T cell receptor beta chains in this list originate from one sample, sequenced in a study of OX40 agonist ivuxolimab in advanced cancers. The method behind the library was the immunoSEQ multiplex PCR assay. Imported from immuneACCESS, the table was reduced by TCRdb to in-frame sequences with V and J called. These copies leave out some clones; in studies compared against another copy, an unresolved V gene accounts for under half, and the cause of the remainder is not known. Here the sample has about 32,000 clones; more than 70% occur a single time. Roughly 25% of the sample lies in the top ten. This specimen was CD4+ or CD8+ T cells sorted from blood, taken in a trial of the OX40 agonist ivuxolimab. These receptors originate from an adult with an advanced solid tumor such as melanoma, head and neck, liver or kidney cancer.

The rearrangement uses TRBV28 and TRBJ2-1; D is ambiguous. Germline loops: CDR1 MDHEN, CDR2 SYDVKM. The CDR3 length is 12 residues. Trimming took 3 bases from V and 5 from J, leaving 5 bases between them. CDR3 coding DNA: TGTGCCAGCAGTTTTGGGGACAATGAGCAGTTCTTC. Translating gives CASSFGDNEQFF.

The chain carries TRBV9 and TRBJ2-7, with 10 bases fitting TRBD2. This CDR3 region has 16 residues. CDR1 is SGDLS and CDR2 is YYNGEE in the germline V gene. With 0 bases clipped from V and 4 bases from J, the junction kept 7 bases outside the gene matches. The chain's CDR3 is CASSVGEASGSYEQYF. CDR3 nucleotide sequence: TGTGCCAGCAGCGTAGGAGAGGCTAGCGGGAGTTACGAGCAGTACTTC.

The chain links TRBV30 to TRBJ1-1; a weak D match, TRBD1 (5 bases). Germline V lookup: CDR1 GTSNPN, CDR2 SVGIG (reference sequence). V lost 5 bases to trimming and J lost 5 bases, with 9 bases between them. There are 11 residues in the CDR3. This CDR3 is CAWGGGTEAFF. The CDR3 DNA sequence: TGTGCCTGGGGGGGAGGGACTGAAGCTTTCTTT.

The DNA of the CDR3 is TGTGCCAGTAGTTCCTCCCCCGGGACAGGGGATCGAAATCAGCCCCAGCATTTT. Its protein is CASSSSPGTGDRNQPQHF. The genes are TRBV19 and TRBJ1-5; 10 bases are shared with TRBD1. With V trimmed by 5 bases and J by 4 bases, 14 bases remained unmatched. Germline CDR1 is LNHDA and CDR2 is SQIVND (reference sequence). CDR3 length: 18 residues.

This clone has only one observation. This chain connects TRBV11-2 to TRBJ2-3; D is perhaps TRBD1 (6 bases). Between the trimmed V and J ends, which lost 2 bases and 1 base, there was a span of 10 bases. The CDR3 runs to 15 residues. Germline loops: CDR1 SGHAT, CDR2 FQNNGV. The CDR3: CASSLWDTGTDTQYF. The CDR3 DNA sequence: TGTGCCAGCAGCTTATGGGACACGGGCACAGATACGCAGTATTTT.